This T cell receptor (beta chain) was profiled in a study of T-cell reconstitution after alpha-beta-depleted transplantation in children. In this sample, this clonotype turned up many times. Preparation of the TCRbeta library involved a method that used unique molecular identifiers. MiXCR, run by TCRdb on the PCR reads, gives a single entry per CDR3 protein. The sample has more than 500,000 distinct CDR3 sequences; 10% to 12% are singletons. Germline-derived CDR1 and CDR2 are SGHRS and YFSETQ. V was trimmed by 5 bases and J by 0 bases, leaving 9 bases between them. This CDR3 region has 14 residues. The receptor was derived from a female patient aged 2-9 years who had a stem cell transplant for aplastic anemia, so the T cells may come from the graft donor. The sequencing here drew on PBMCs, mostly from graft donor cells, taken 180 days after TCRalphabeta/CD19-depleted stem cell transplant. V and J are TRBV5-1 and TRBJ2-1; D gene unclear. CDR3 DNA: TGCGCCAGCAGTCGCCCGAGCTCCTACAATGAGCAGTTCTTC. Amino acids: CASSRPSSYNEQFF.